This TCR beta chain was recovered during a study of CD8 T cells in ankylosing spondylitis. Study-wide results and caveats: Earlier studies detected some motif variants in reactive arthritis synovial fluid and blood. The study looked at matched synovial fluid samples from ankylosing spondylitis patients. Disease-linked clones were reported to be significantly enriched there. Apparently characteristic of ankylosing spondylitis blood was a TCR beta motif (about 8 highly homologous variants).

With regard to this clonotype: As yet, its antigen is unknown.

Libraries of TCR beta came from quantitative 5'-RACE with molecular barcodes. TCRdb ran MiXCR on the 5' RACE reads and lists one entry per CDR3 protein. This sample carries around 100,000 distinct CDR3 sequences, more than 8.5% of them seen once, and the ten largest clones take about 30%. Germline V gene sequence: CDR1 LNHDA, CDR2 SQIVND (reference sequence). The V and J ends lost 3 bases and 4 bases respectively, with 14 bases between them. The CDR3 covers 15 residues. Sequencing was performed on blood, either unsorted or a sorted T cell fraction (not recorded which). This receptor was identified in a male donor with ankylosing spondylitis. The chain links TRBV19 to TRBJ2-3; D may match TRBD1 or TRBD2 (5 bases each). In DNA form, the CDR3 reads TGTGCCAGTAGTATGGTCCAGGGAGTAGCAGATACGCAGTATTTT. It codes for CASSMVQGVADTQYF.